This entry lists 8 T cell receptor beta chains sequenced from one sample in a study of human T cells and chemical hapten exposure. TCRdb re-analysed the RACE reads in MiXCR, keeping a single row per CDR3 protein. The table lists around 360,000 distinct CDR3 sequences, about 6% of them singletons, with about 5% in the top ten. As to time point: patch test 2, 6 weeks after DPC sensitization. Noted treatment: therapeutic diphenylcyclopropenone sensitization with weekly scalp DPC. The input for sequencing was whole blood, taken in connection with sensitization to the hapten diphenylcyclopropenone (DPC). The source of these receptors is a woman younger than 35 with alopecia areata. Some clones in this sample may be carry-over from other donors' samples.

This clonotype came up many times. The chain links TRBV20-1 to TRBJ1-2; D is undetermined. The V gene lost 3 bases and the J gene lost 2 bases, with 22 bases spanning the gap. Germline loops: CDR1 DFQATT, CDR2 SNEGSKA (reference sequence). The CDR3 spans 17 residues. CDR3 amino acids: CSARLPRYGKPNYGYTF. The DNA of the CDR3 is TGCAGTGCTAGGCTGCCGCGGTACGGGAAACCCAACTATGGCTACACCTTC.

This clonotype appeared a few times. This chain joins TRBV27 and TRBJ2-7, with 7 bases fitting TRBD1. Germline V gene data show CDR1 as MNHEY and CDR2 as SMNVEV (reference sequence). Losses at the gene ends were 6 bases for V and 0 bases for J; bases not matched to a gene: 8. The CDR3 is 15 residues long. Here the CDR3 DNA reads TGTGCCAGCAGCAAAACAGGGGATAGCTCCTACGAGCAGTACTTC. It codes for CASSKTGDSSYEQYF.

The V and J genes are TRBV19 and TRBJ2-1; D is possibly TRBD2 (7 bases). The CDR3 runs to 14 residues. V was pared by 4 bases and J by 6 bases, with 13 bases between. Germline lookup yields CDR1 LNHDA and CDR2 SQIVND (reference sequence). The CDR3 reads CASSKGGATNEQFF. In DNA form, the CDR3 reads TGTGCCAGTAGTAAAGGGGGGGCAACCAATGAGCAGTTCTTC.

This clonotype occurred a few times. For the CDR3, the DNA is TGCGCCAGCAGCTTGGAGGCTAGCGGGGGGCCTTCTACAGATACGCAGTATTTT. Translated: CASSLEASGGPSTDTQYF. The rearrangement uses TRBV5-1 and TRBJ2-3; the match to TRBD2 covers 11 bases. Trimming took 0 bases from V and 3 from J; bases not matched to a gene: 9. Germline V gene data show CDR1 as SGHRS and CDR2 as YFSETQ. The CDR3 extends over 18 amino acids. Supplemented by reference TRBV5-1 and TRBJ2-3, the full variable domain reads KAGVTQTPRYLIKTRGQQVTLSCSPISGHRSVSWYQQTPGQGLQFLFEYFSETQRNKGNFPGRFSGRQFSNSRSEMNVSTLELGDSALYLCASSLEASGGPSTDTQYFGPGTRLTVL.

This sequence joins TRBV6-2 or TRBV6-3 and TRBJ2-3, with D tentatively TRBD2 (5 bases). There are 15 residues in the CDR3. The germline V and J ends were trimmed by 10 bases and 2 bases, with 19 bases remaining between them. Per germline, CDR1 MNHEY and CDR2 SVGEGT. The CDR3 bases are TGTGCCACGACATCCGGGGTGGGTCCCACAGATACGCAGTATTTT. This encodes CATTSGVGPTDTQYF.

This clonotype was detected a few times. The rearrangement joins TRBV28 to TRBJ2-2; 8 bases match TRBD1. Germline trimming cut 3 bases from V and 4 bases from J; bases unmatched to any gene: 7. The CDR3 is made up of 16 amino acids. CDR1 is MDHEN, CDR2 SYDVKM, per germline. CDR3 region: CASSFLRGPVTGELFF. CDR3 nucleotide sequence: TGTGCCAGCAGTTTTCTCAGGGGGCCGGTCACCGGGGAGCTGTTTTTT.

The chain links TRBV21-1 to TRBJ1-4; the DNA was not compared with TRBD1, the D call given in the table. TRBV21-1 is recorded as a pseudogene. The CDR3 is made up of 16 amino acids. The CDR3 here is CASSKTKRGLDEKLFF. Written as DNA, the CDR3 is TGTGCCAGCAGCAAAACCAAGCGGGGGCTAGATGAAAAACTGTTTTTT.

The chain combines TRBV4-1 with TRBJ1-2; possible D gene TRBD1, 6 bases. Germline V lookup: CDR1 MGHRA, CDR2 YSYEKL. The CDR3 contains 16 residues. V dropped 4 bases and J dropped 4 bases, with 19 bases sitting between them. The CDR3 reads CASSLRMDSPLYGYTF. CDR3 DNA: TGCGCCAGCAGCCTAAGGATGGACAGCCCTCTCTATGGCTACACCTTC.